This T cell receptor (beta chain) was identified in a study of early T cells in non-severe SARS-CoV-2 infection. TCRdb ran MiXCR on the 5' RACE reads and lists one entry per CDR3 protein. The sample gives more than 85,000 distinct CDR3 sequences, roughly 12% of which show up once; around 3.7% is in the top ten. CDR3 length equals 16 residues. The V gene's germline CDR1 is DFQATT and CDR2 SNEGSKA (reference sequence). Trimming pared 0 bases from V and 3 bases from J, leaving 14 bases between. Sequencing used whole blood, obtained at baseline. This TCR derives from an adult who was a healthcare worker with PCR-confirmed SARS-CoV-2 infection or an uninfected control (not recorded which). The chain employs TRBV20-1 and TRBJ2-2; D is perhaps TRBD2 (6 bases). CDR3 bases: TGCAGTGCTAGAGATAGGAGGGAGTCGTACACCGGGGAGCTGTTTTTT. This translates into CSARDRRESYTGELFF.